The T cell receptor beta chain under discussion was sequenced for a study of control samples from healthy donors and cancer patients. Per the germline V gene, CDR1 is LGHNA and CDR2 is YSLEER. The CDR3 spans 16 residues. V dropped 0 bases and J dropped 2 bases, with 10 bases sitting between them. Measured with immunoSEQ multiplex PCR; TCRdb has only the in-frame clones, and not every one. Among 20,000 to 30,000 clones listed, 75% to 90% were seen once. The chain links TRBV4-3 to TRBJ2-2, with D unresolved. Material: PBMCs. This sequence originates from a man between 60 and 70 years old with colorectal cancer. CDR3 in amino acids: CASSQDTEDNTGELFF. In DNA form, the CDR3 reads TGCGCCAGCAGCCAAGACACGGAAGATAACACCGGGGAGCTGTTTTTT.